The clone carrying this TCR beta chain has only a few counts. Its specificity is unknown. The CDR3 runs to 12 residues. Trimming left V 5 bases short and J 6 bases short, with 11 bases between. Per the germline V gene, CDR1 is GTSNPN and CDR2 is SVGIG (reference sequence). General study points: Greatest tumor Treg TCR overlap was with tumor naive CD4+ cells. The TCR gene usage of tumor memory CD4+ T cells clustered together with blood and lymph node memory CD4+ cells and with lymph node naive CD4+ cells.

CD4+CD45RO+CD25- cells were isolated as memory CD4+ T cells. Constant-region reverse primers amplified full-length variable regions, followed by semi-nested Nested Universal Primer A PCR. TCRdb re-called the 5' RACE reads with MiXCR, one entry per CDR3 protein. Of about 32,000 distinct CDR3 sequences in the sample, roughly a quarter were seen once. The rearrangement joins TRBV30 to TRBJ2-1, with TRBD2 as a possible D gene (5 bases). Sequenced sample: memory CD4+ T cells sorted from blood. Subset denoted: memory CD4+ T cells, CD4+CD45RO+CD25-. This clonotype was sampled from a female donor with breast cancer. The CDR3 here is CAWGGSPNEQFF. DNA of the CDR3: TGTGCCTGGGGAGGATCACCCAATGAGCAGTTCTTC.